Listed below are T cell receptor beta chains from one sample, sequenced in a study of blood T cell repertoires in COVID-19. Repertoires were generated with immunoSEQ multiplex PCR, while TCRdb's copy carries only in-frame clones and drops some. The sample consists of around 330,000 clones, 89% of them appearing once. Material for sequencing was PBMCs or T cells enriched from blood (not recorded which). The receptors originated from a man aged 55 to 70 who had recovered from COVID-19. Both conserved end residues are part of each CDR3. The order of the fields is J gene, V gene, D gene, CDR3 protein, CDR3 DNA. A D gene is named only where the DNA matches it firmly.

J gene: TRBJ1-1
V gene: TRBV10-1
D gene: NA
CDR3 protein: CASSLSGNTEAFF
CDR3 DNA: TGCGCCAGCAGTCTCTCCGGGAACACTGAAGCTTTCTTT

J gene: TRBJ2-1
V gene: TRBV24-1
D gene: TRBD2
CDR3 protein: CATSEPGTSGNEQFF
CDR3 DNA: TGTGCCACCAGTGAGCCCGGGACTAGCGGGAATGAGCAGTTCTTC

J gene: TRBJ1-2
V gene: TRBV28
D gene: NA
CDR3 protein: CASRKKQVGNYGYTF
CDR3 DNA: TGTGCCAGCAGGAAGAAACAGGTCGGAAACTATGGCTACACCTTC

J gene: TRBJ2-3
V gene: TRBV5-4
D gene: TRBD1
CDR3 protein: CASSQQGQGGTDTQYF
CDR3 DNA: TGTGCCAGCAGCCAACAGGGACAGGGGGGCACAGATACGCAGTATTTT

J gene: TRBJ2-7
V gene: TRBV18
D gene: NA
CDR3 protein: CASSPPDKTYEQYF
CDR3 DNA: TGTGCCAGCTCACCACCCGACAAAACCTACGAGCAGTACTTC

J gene: TRBJ2-4
V gene: TRBV12-5
D gene: TRBD1
CDR3 protein: CASARSLEDRGETKNIQYF
CDR3 DNA: TGTGCTAGTGCACGCTCACTAGAGGACAGGGGGGAGACCAAAAACATTCAGTACTTC

J gene: TRBJ1-5
V gene: TRBV18
D gene: TRBD1
CDR3 protein: CASSSQGNNQPQHF
CDR3 DNA: TGTGCCAGCTCATCACAGGGGAACAATCAGCCCCAGCATTTT

J gene: TRBJ1-4
V gene: TRBV6-5
D gene: NA
CDR3 protein: CATWDGRDEKLFF
CDR3 DNA: TGTGCCACCTGGGACGGGAGAGATGAAAAACTGTTTTTT

J gene: TRBJ2-2
V gene: TRBV19
D gene: NA
CDR3 protein: CASTPGKNTGELFF
CDR3 DNA: TGTGCCAGTACCCCCGGGAAGAACACCGGGGAGCTGTTTTTT

J gene: TRBJ2-1
V gene: TRBV19
D gene: TRBD1
CDR3 protein: CASSPRTTGGSSYNEQFF
CDR3 DNA: TGTGCCAGTAGTCCGAGAACGACAGGGGGTAGCTCCTACAATGAGCAGTTCTTC